The rows below give T cell receptor beta chains drawn from one sample of a study of long-term antiretroviral therapy in people with HIV. Sequencing used immunoSEQ multiplex PCR; TCRdb keeps in-frame clones, though not all of them. Of about 25,000 clones in the sample, about 81% were seen once. The sample here was unsorted PBMCs, taken 2.9 years after starting antiretroviral therapy. These receptors were collected from a man aged 45-60 years with HIV. CDR3s include the opening cysteine and the closing phenylalanine or tryptophan. The D gene is left open where the match is weak. Size values are once, few and many counts, or a class for expanded clones, and some rows have none.

J gene | D gene | V gene | clone size | CDR3 protein
TRBJ2-3 | . | TRBV5-4 | . | CASSIDSEDTQYF
TRBJ1-1 | TRBD1 | TRBV27 | . | CASSVTGAGGAFF
. | . | TRBV11-2 | . | CASSLTSYEQYF
TRBJ2-3 | TRBD1 | TRBV19 | . | CASKPGGTGEFLFTDTQYF
TRBJ2-1 | TRBD2 | TRBV20-1 | . | CSTSGGNEQFF
TRBJ1-3 | . | TRBV9 | few | CASSVQPRVASGNTIYF
TRBJ2-2 | TRBD1 | TRBV6-1 | . | CASLRQGETGELFF
TRBJ2-7 | TRBD1 | TRBV28 | . | CASRVGPGQPYEQYF
TRBJ2-5 | . | TRBV15 | . | CATSRERARGQETQYF
TRBJ1-1 | . | TRBV7-2 | . | CASSLVVLQGTEAFF
TRBJ1-1 | . | TRBV9 | . | CASSVGGGSGAEAFF
TRBJ2-2 | . | TRBV27 | . | CASRPGRALNAGELFF
TRBJ1-2 | . | TRBV28 | . | CASRDSRNYGYTF
TRBJ2-3 | TRBD2 | TRBV5-1 | . | CASSPLSGGADTQYF
TRBJ1-1 | . | TRBV18 | . | CASSSWVVTEAFF
TRBJ2-7 | TRBD1 | TRBV28 | . | CASSLRQGEGEQYF
TRBJ2-5 | . | TRBV10-2 | . | CASSDGLQETQYF
TRBJ1-6 | . | TRBV28 | . | CASGPTGYNSPLHF
TRBJ1-2 | TRBD1 | TRBV6-1 | . | CASSDTPGQAGGYTF
TRBJ1-1 | . | TRBV7-3 | . | CASSLMAGTNTEAFF
TRBJ2-3 | TRBD1 | TRBV5-6 | . | CASSLPGQYTDTQYF
TRBJ2-6 | . | TRBV6-1 | . | CASRDLGGANVLTF
TRBJ1-2 | . | TRBV15 | . | CATSRDRSSYGYTF
TRBJ1-2 | . | TRBV30 | few | CAWVSLNYGYTF
TRBJ1-6 | . | TRBV18 | . | CASSPTPDSLNSPLHF
TRBJ1-5 | TRBD1 | TRBV18 | . | CASSPGDRVYGQPQHF
TRBJ1-1 | . | TRBV28 | . | CASSLGRPANTEAFF
TRBJ1-4 | . | TRBV6-6 | . | CASRQGARNEKLFF
TRBJ2-7 | TRBD1 | TRBV6-5 | . | CASSSTGQDPSYEQYF
TRBJ1-4 | TRBD1 | TRBV28 | . | CASFPGGTNEKLFF
TRBJ1-6 | . | TRBV4-1 | . | CASSQAHGSSNSPLHF
TRBJ1-3 | . | TRBV9 | . | CASSEGTLSGNTIYF
TRBJ2-1 | TRBD2 | TRBV10-1 | once | CASSRGGDEQFF
TRBJ2-1 | TRBD2 | TRBV11-2 | once | CASSSFGGAGNEQFF
TRBJ1-1 | . | TRBV7-9 | . | CASTSRDMNTEAFF
TRBJ2-3 | . | TRBV9 | . | CASSVQGLRTDTQYF
TRBJ1-5 | TRBD1 | TRBV19 | . | CATHIEGAAYSNQPQHF
TRBJ1-5 | . | TRBV10-1 | once | CASSEGGSNQPQHF
TRBJ1-1 | . | TRBV9 | . | CASSVVSGGSTEAFF
TRBJ1-4 | . | TRBV28 | . | CASSPGPATNEKLFF
TRBJ1-6 | . | TRBV5-4 | . | CASSSGQFDSPLHF
TRBJ2-1 | . | TRBV6-5 | . | CASSYSGSSSYNEQFF
TRBJ2-7 | . | TRBV28 | . | CASSLPLDRPSYEQYF
TRBJ2-7 | TRBD1 | TRBV5-4 | . | CASTLDDRVYEQYF
TRBJ1-2 | TRBD1 | TRBV4-3 | . | CASSDRDRGGNYGYTF
TRBJ2-7 | . | TRBV27 | . | CASGNEQYF
TRBJ2-3 | TRBD1 | TRBV28 | . | CASTSRDRGTDTQYF
TRBJ2-1 | TRBD2 | TRBV27 | . | CASKLRGGRGTSYNEQFF
TRBJ1-5 | TRBD1 | TRBV6-1 | . | CASRQTGASNQPQHF
TRBJ1-1 | . | TRBV6-1 | few | CASRGLNMNTEAFF
TRBJ1-1 | . | TRBV9 | once | CASSVAGRATEAFF
TRBJ1-2 | . | TRBV11-2 | . | CASSSPRGPTYGYTF
TRBJ2-7 | . | TRBV7-9 | . | CASSLGSDTQGRYEQYF
TRBJ1-1 | . | TRBV6-5 | . | CASSYSTVRVNTEAFF
TRBJ2-2 | . | TRBV21-1 | . | CASTSGTASGRRYANTGELFF